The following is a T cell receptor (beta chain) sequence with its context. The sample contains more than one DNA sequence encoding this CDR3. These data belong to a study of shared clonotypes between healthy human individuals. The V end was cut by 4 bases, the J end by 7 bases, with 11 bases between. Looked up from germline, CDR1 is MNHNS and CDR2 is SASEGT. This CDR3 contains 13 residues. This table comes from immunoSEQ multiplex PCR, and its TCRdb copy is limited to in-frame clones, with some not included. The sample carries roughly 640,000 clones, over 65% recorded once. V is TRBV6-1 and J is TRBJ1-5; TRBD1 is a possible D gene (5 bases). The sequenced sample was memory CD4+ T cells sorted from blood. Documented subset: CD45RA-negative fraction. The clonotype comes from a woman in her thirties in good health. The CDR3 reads CASSGGGDQPQHF. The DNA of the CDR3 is TGTGCCAGCAGTGGGGGAGGGGACCAGCCCCAGCATTTT.